This entry lists 26 T cell receptor beta chains sequenced from one sample in a study of post-analysis software for immune sequencing data. General observations from the study: The study found TRBV5-6, TRBV5-1 and TRBV20-1 among roughly 5 TRBV segments more frequent in patients than controls.

No antigen is known for these receptors. Unique molecular identifiers were present in the TCR beta cDNA libraries. A single record per CDR3 protein comes from TCRdb applying MiXCR to the PCR reads. In the table there are hundreds of thousands of distinct CDR3 sequences, approximately 53% of which are singletons. Source material: blood. These TCRs come from a girl aged 5-17 years with multiple sclerosis.

This clonotype has just one count. V is TRBV12-5 and J is TRBJ1-5; D call uncertain. The CDR3 runs to 15 residues. CDR1 and CDR2 (germline): LGHNT, FRNRAP. The V end lost 2 bases, the J end lost 1 base, and 9 bases lay between the germline ends. CDR3 in amino acids: CASGLSPPSNQPQHF. The DNA for the CDR3 is TGTGCTAGTGGTTTGTCCCCACCAAGCAATCAGCCCCAGCATTTT.

The chain has TRBV6-5 and TRBJ2-7; 11 nucleotides agree with TRBD1. Germline V gives CDR1 MNHEY, CDR2 SVGAGI. CDR3 length: 15 amino acids. J lost 2 bases, V lost 5 bases, and 5 bases had no gene match. The CDR3 coding sequence is TGTGCCAGCAGTAACCGGGGACAGGGGGCCTACGAGCAGTACTTC. It translates to CASSNRGQGAYEQYF.

This chain links TRBV10-3 with TRBJ2-1, with D hard to call. The CDR3 consists of 13 residues. Germline CDR1 reads ENHRY; CDR2 reads SYGVKD. The germline V and J ends were trimmed by 8 bases and 5 bases, with 13 bases remaining between them. CDR3 coding DNA: TGTGCCATCGGTCAGGTCCCGGACAATGAGCAGTTCTTC. It is translated as CAIGQVPDNEQFF.

The chain uses TRBV20-1 and TRBJ1-5; D is perhaps TRBD1 (6 bases). This CDR3 contains 15 residues. V lost 3 bases and J 5 bases, leaving 17 bases between the germline ends. Germline V gives CDR1 DFQATT, CDR2 SNEGSKA (reference sequence). DNA of the CDR3: TGCAGTGCTAGTTCCAGGGGTTTAGGTCATCAGCCCCAGCATTTT. Amino acids: CSASSRGLGHQPQHF.

This clonotype was counted between two and nine times. This chain connects TRBV7-8 to TRBJ2-7; 9 bases match TRBD1. This CDR3 spans 18 amino acids. Germline V gene sequence: CDR1 SGHVS, CDR2 FQNEAQ. V lost 0 bases to trimming and J lost 6 bases; unmatched junction nucleotides: 15. In nucleotides, the CDR3 is TGTGCCAGCAGCTTAGCGCAACGACGGACAGGGGCACGGGGCGAGCAGTACTTC. Its protein is CASSLAQRRTGARGEQYF.

There are a few counts of this clonotype. The chain combines TRBV29-1 with TRBJ2-6; tentative D call: TRBD1 (6 bases). Germline CDR1 SQVTM, CDR2 ANQGSEA. Trimming took off 6 bases at V and 4 bases at J, with 13 bases between the two ends. CDR3 length equals 14 residues. CDR3 protein: CSVVQGAGANVLTF. The CDR3 DNA follows: TGCAGCGTGGTACAGGGTGCCGGGGCCAACGTCCTGACTTTC.

This clonotype was seen a single time. The chain combines TRBV5-1 with TRBJ2-7; D remains ambiguous. Trimming left V 0 bases short and J 6 bases short, with 19 bases between. Germline-derived CDR1 and CDR2 are SGHRS and YFSETQ. The CDR3 loop spans 16 amino acids. The CDR3 DNA reads as TGCGCCAGCAGCTTGGATCTGGGATTACCTAGGCCCGAGCAGTACTTC. It specifies CASSLDLGLPRPEQYF.

The genes are TRBV6-2 or TRBV6-3 and TRBJ2-3; D gene ambiguous. Looked up from germline, CDR1 is MNHEY and CDR2 is SVGEGT. The CDR3 consists of 11 residues. The V and J ends lost 6 bases and 5 bases respectively, with 6 bases between them. CDR3 nucleotides: TGTGCCAGCAGACGTGTAGATACGCAGTATTTT. Its protein product is CASRRVDTQYF.

The chain combines TRBV7-2 with TRBJ1-1; 10 nucleotides match TRBD1. With V trimmed by 4 bases and J by 6 bases, 5 bases remained unmatched. The germline gives CDR1 SGHTA, CDR2 FQGNSA. CDR3 length: 14 amino acids. The DNA of the CDR3 is TGTGCCAGCAGCTGGGACAGGGGCCGACCTGAAGCTTTCTTT. Amino acids: CASSWDRGRPEAFF.

The rearrangement uses TRBV7-9 and TRBJ2-5; 8 bases are a match to TRBD2. V shed 0 bases and J 1 base; nucleotides not matched to a gene: 4. Germline CDR1 and CDR2: SEHNR and FQNEAQ (reference sequence). The CDR3 sequence is 16 residues long. The CDR3 nucleotides read TGTGCCAGCAGCTTAGCGGCGGGGGGATCCCAAGAGACCCAGTACTTC. It yields the protein CASSLAAGGSQETQYF.

A remark on this clonotype: One end of the junction is discordant with germline, which a read error may explain. The gene calls are TRBV5-1 and TRBJ2-5; D gene unclear. CDR3 length: 11 amino acids. Germline V gene sequence: CDR1 SGHRS, CDR2 YFSETQ. CDR3 region: CTSSVKETQYF. In nucleotides, the CDR3 is TGCACCAGCAGCGTAAAAGAGACCCAGTACTTC.

The chain is built from TRBV7-9 and TRBJ2-1, with 7 positions matching TRBD1. Trimming removed 4 bases from V and 7 bases from J; junction bases left unmatched: 13. CDR1 is SEHNR, CDR2 FQNEAQ, per germline (reference sequence). This CDR3 has 16 residues. CDR3 in DNA: TGTGCCAGCAGCTCGATGGGGACAGCCACTCGGAATGAGCAGTTCTTC. Translation: CASSSMGTATRNEQFF.

This chain links TRBV5-1 with TRBJ2-7; possibly TRBD1 or TRBD2 for D (7 bases each). CDR1 is SGHRS, CDR2 YFSETQ, per germline. This CDR3 spans 14 amino acids. V dropped 4 bases and J dropped 5 bases, with 16 bases sitting between them. The DNA of the CDR3 is TGCGCCAGCAGCGGACGACAGGGAGGGCACGAGCAGTACTTC. This sequence encodes CASSGRQGGHEQYF.

The chain has TRBV29-1 and TRBJ2-1, with 11 bases matching TRBD2. The germline CDR1 and CDR2 sequences are SQVTM and ANQGSEA. V lost 1 base to trimming and J lost 10 bases; unmatched junction nucleotides: 12. The CDR3 covers 16 residues. The CDR3 DNA follows: TGCAGCGTTGAAGGGAGTAGCGGGAGGGCTGGCGGGGAGCAGTTCTTC. It codes for CSVEGSSGRAGGEQFF.

The chain joins TRBV6-4 to TRBJ1-4; D is ambiguous. Germline CDR1 and CDR2: MRHNA and SNTAGT. V was pared by 2 bases and J by 3 bases, with 4 bases between. The CDR3 runs 13 residues. The CDR3 reads CASSDRPNEKLFF. For the CDR3, the DNA is TGTGCCAGCAGTGACAGACCTAATGAAAAACTGTTTTTT.

The gene calls are TRBV29-1 and TRBJ2-1; TRBD2 agrees at 12 bases. The CDR3 extends over 17 amino acids. Germline loops: CDR1 SQVTM, CDR2 ANQGSEA. V lost 5 bases and J lost 7; bases outside the gene matches: 15. Here the CDR3 reads CSVPSHRLAGDGNEQFF. The CDR3 DNA sequence: TGCAGCGTTCCTTCACATCGACTAGCGGGAGATGGGAATGAGCAGTTCTTC.

This clonotype was counted a few times. This chain connects TRBV6-4 to TRBJ2-2, with D unresolved. The CDR3 has 12 residues. Germline CDR1 MRHNA, CDR2 SNTAGT. Trimming left V 6 bases short and J 3 bases short, with 5 bases between. The CDR3 DNA sequence: TGTGCCAGCAGGAGGTACACCGGGGAGCTGTTTTTT. This codes for CASRRYTGELFF.

V gene TRBV11-2 combines with J gene TRBJ2-7; TRBD2 is a possible D gene (6 bases). The J call may be mistaken, given a closer DNA end match to TRBJ2-5. The germline V gene has CDR1 SGHAT and CDR2 FQNNGV. The CDR3 totals 16 residues. Here the CDR3 DNA reads TGTGCCAGCAGCTTAGGTTCCGTCGGGCGGGGTGAGACCCAGTACTTC. This encodes CASSLGSVGRGETQYF.

The DNA of the CDR3 is TGTGCCAGCAGTTACTCGATTGGTCCTGAAGCTTTCTTT. Translated: CASSYSIGPEAFF. The V call is TRBV6-5, the J call TRBJ1-1, with D hard to call. In germline, CDR1 is MNHEY, CDR2 SVGAGI. The CDR3 has 13 amino acids. Trimming removed 0 bases from V and 6 bases from J, with 8 bases in between.

There are a few counts of this clonotype. The chain carries TRBV20-1 and TRBJ2-3, with D unresolved. Germline V gives CDR1 DFQATT, CDR2 SNEGSKA (reference sequence). With 5 bases removed from V and 3 bases from J, the gap between germline ends came to 21 bases. The CDR3 totals 16 residues. CDR3 DNA: TGCAGTGCTTTGCCGTTTAAGGAATGGAAGACAGATACGCAGTATTTT. It codes for CSALPFKEWKTDTQYF.

This rearrangement joins TRBV4-1 to TRBJ1-2; a possible D gene is TRBD1 (6 bases). Germline V CDR1 and CDR2: MGHRA, YSYEKL. The CDR3 covers 14 residues. V was trimmed by 1 base and J by 4 bases, leaving 10 bases between them. For the CDR3, the DNA is TGCGCCAGCAGCCAAGCAATACAGGGCTATGGCTACACCTTC. As protein: CASSQAIQGYGYTF.

This chain uses TRBV5-1 with TRBJ2-3; TRBD2 matches at 8 bases. V trimming: 5 bases; J trimming: 4 bases; junction bases outside the gene matches: 9. There are 15 residues in the CDR3. Per the germline V gene, CDR1 is SGHRS and CDR2 is YFSETQ. CDR3 nucleotides: TGCGCCAGCAGAGGGAGCGGGAGCGGGGCAGATACGCAGTATTTT. Protein: CASRGSGSGADTQYF.

This clonotype was seen many times. The chain has TRBV7-6 and TRBJ1-1; 7 nucleotides agree with TRBD1. V trimming: 0 bases; J trimming: 3 bases; junction bases outside the gene matches: 7. This CDR3 contains 16 residues. The V gene's germline CDR1 is SGHVS and CDR2 FNYEAQ. The CDR3 sequence: CASSLAGGTAHTEAFF. The CDR3 DNA is TGTGCCAGCAGCTTAGCCGGCGGGACAGCACACACTGAAGCTTTCTTT. Full variable domain (missing parts from reference TRBV7-6 and TRBJ1-1): GAGVSQSPRYKVTKRGQDVALRCDPISGHVSLYWYRQALGQGPEFLTYFNYEAQQDKSGLPNDRFSAERPEGSISTLTIQRTEQRDSAMYRCASSLAGGTAHTEAFFGQGTRLTVV.

CDR3 DNA sequence: TGTGCCAGCAGCCAAGTCCTCTCCTCCTTCGACATTCAGTACTTC. This encodes CASSQVLSSFDIQYF. The rearrangement links TRBV4-2 to TRBJ2-4; D not certain. Germline values: CDR1 LGHNA, CDR2 YNFKEQ. The CDR3 is 15 amino acids. Trimming took off 1 base at V and 8 bases at J, with 15 bases between the two ends.

This clonotype showed up just a few times. The genes are TRBV20-1 and TRBJ2-1; perhaps TRBD2 as D (6 bases). This CDR3 contains 13 residues. CDR1 DFQATT and CDR2 SNEGSKA come from the germline V gene (reference sequence). V lost 3 bases and J 6 bases, leaving 12 bases between the germline ends. The CDR3 DNA sequence: TGCAGTGCTAGGTCGGGACTTTCCAATGAGCAGTTCTTC. This encodes CSARSGLSNEQFF.

The chain links TRBV13 to TRBJ1-4, with TRBD1 as a possible D gene (5 bases). Between the trimmed V and J ends, which lost 2 bases and 8 bases, there was a span of 18 bases. This CDR3 is 16 amino acids long. Germline CDR1 PRHDT, CDR2 FYEKMQ (reference sequence). CDR3 sequence reads: CASSLRSGGVQEKLFF. The CDR3 DNA reads TGTGCCAGCAGCTTACGATCGGGGGGTGTCCAAGAAAAACTGTTTTTT.